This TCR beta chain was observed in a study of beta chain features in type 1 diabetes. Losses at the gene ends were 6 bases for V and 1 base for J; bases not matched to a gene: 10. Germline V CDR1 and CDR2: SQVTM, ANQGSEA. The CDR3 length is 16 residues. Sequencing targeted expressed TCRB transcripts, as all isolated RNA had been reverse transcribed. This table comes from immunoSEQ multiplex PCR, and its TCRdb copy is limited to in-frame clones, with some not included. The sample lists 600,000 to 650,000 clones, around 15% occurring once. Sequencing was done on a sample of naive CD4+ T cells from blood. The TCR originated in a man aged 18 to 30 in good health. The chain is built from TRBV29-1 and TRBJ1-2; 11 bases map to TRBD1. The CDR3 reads CSVSGQGALGNYGYTF. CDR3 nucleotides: TGCAGCGTATCAGGACAGGGGGCCCTCGGTAACTATGGCTACACCTTC.